The clone carrying this T cell receptor beta chain was recorded a few times. The data were taken from a study of T cell responses to AZD1222 COVID-19 vaccine. V lost 7 bases to trimming and J lost 3 bases, with 9 bases between them. The CDR3 has 12 residues. Germline-derived CDR1 and CDR2 are MNHEY and SVGAGI. Profiling relied on immunoSEQ multiplex PCR, and the TCRdb table lists in-frame clones only, not all of them. This sample has about 170,000 clones; approximately 93% occur once, and the top ten carry about 4.2%. The TCR comes from an adult in good health. V and J are TRBV6-5 and TRBJ1-1; TRBD1 is a possible D gene (5 bases). Specimen: peripheral blood, collected on day 0 of AZD1222 vaccination. The CDR3, as DNA: TGTGCCAGCAACAGGCTAGACACTGAAGCTTTCTTT. The encoded protein is CASNRLDTEAFF.